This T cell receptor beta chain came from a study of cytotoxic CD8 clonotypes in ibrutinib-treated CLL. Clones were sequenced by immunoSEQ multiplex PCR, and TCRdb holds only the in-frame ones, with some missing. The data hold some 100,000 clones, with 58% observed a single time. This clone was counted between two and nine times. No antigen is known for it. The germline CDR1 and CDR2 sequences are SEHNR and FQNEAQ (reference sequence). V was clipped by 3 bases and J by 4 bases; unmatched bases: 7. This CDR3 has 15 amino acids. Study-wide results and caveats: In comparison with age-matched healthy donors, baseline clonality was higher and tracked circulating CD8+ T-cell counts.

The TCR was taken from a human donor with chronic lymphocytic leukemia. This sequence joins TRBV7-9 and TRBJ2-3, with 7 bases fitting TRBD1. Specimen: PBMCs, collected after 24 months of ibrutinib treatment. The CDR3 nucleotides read TGTGCCAGCAGCTTGGGACAGTCACACTCAGATACGCAGTATTTT. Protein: CASSLGQSHSDTQYF.